These 8 T cell receptor beta chains came from one sample sequenced in a study of blood T cell repertoires in COVID-19. The repertoire was sequenced with immunoSEQ multiplex PCR; TCRdb's copy has only in-frame clones and lacks some. Among approximately 150,000 clones listed, about four fifths were seen once. Sequenced: peripheral blood. These receptors came from a woman between 55 and 75 years old with COVID-19, enrolled during active disease.

This chain links TRBV5-5 with TRBJ2-1; possibly TRBD2 for D (5 bases). Trimming left V 6 bases short and J 8 bases short, with 27 bases between. The CDR3 consists of 17 residues. Germline V gene data show CDR1 as SGHKS and CDR2 as YYEKEE (reference sequence). The CDR3 DNA reads TGTGCCAGCACCCGCGGTGAATCGGGGAAGAGTGGCGATGAGCAGTTCTTC. It specifies CASTRGESGKSGDEQFF.

The chain joins TRBV27 to TRBJ2-1, with 8 nucleotides matching TRBD1. Germline values: CDR1 MNHEY, CDR2 SMNVEV (reference sequence). The CDR3 extends over 16 amino acids. The V gene end was trimmed by 0 bases and the J gene end by 4 bases; junction bases not matched to a gene: 5. CDR3 sequence: CASSLSAQGGYNEQFF. The CDR3 coding sequence is TGTGCCAGCAGTTTATCGGCACAGGGGGGTTACAATGAGCAGTTCTTC.

The chain is built from TRBV5-5 and TRBJ1-1; D not certain. The ends were cut back, 5 bases at V and 1 base at J, with 15 bases in the middle. This CDR3 has 15 residues. Germline V gene data show CDR1 as SGHKS and CDR2 as YYEKEE (reference sequence). The CDR3 nucleotides read TGTGCCAGCAGACCTACAGATTCCAGGAACACTGAAGCTTTCTTT. Translation gives CASRPTDSRNTEAFF.

CDR3 amino acids: CASSPTGLAKTYEQYF. CDR3 coding DNA: TGCGCCAGCAGCCCCACCGGACTAGCAAAAACCTACGAGCAGTACTTC. V gene TRBV4-3 combines with J gene TRBJ2-7; the match to TRBD2 covers 8 bases. The CDR3 totals 16 residues. The germline CDR1 and CDR2 sequences are LGHNA and YSLEER. V lost 4 bases, J lost 2 bases, and 10 bases stayed unmatched.

The chain has TRBV28 and TRBJ1-1; a weak D match, TRBD1 (5 bases). V gave up 5 bases and J gave up 0 bases, with 13 bases separating them. This CDR3 spans 15 amino acids. Germline assignment: CDR1 MDHEN and CDR2 SYDVKM. This CDR3 is CASSPRPRVNTEAFF. The DNA of the CDR3 is TGTGCCAGCAGTCCGCGCCCCAGGGTGAACACTGAAGCTTTCTTT.

V is TRBV5-6 and J is TRBJ2-5; TRBD1 matches at 8 bases. The CDR3 covers 13 residues. After removal of 3 bases from V and 4 bases from J, the junction contained 2 bases not matched to a gene. Germline CDR1 is SGHDT and CDR2 is YYEEEE. The CDR3 loop is CASSSDRGETQYF. In DNA form, the CDR3 reads TGTGCCAGCAGCTCCGACAGGGGAGAGACCCAGTACTTC.

J is TRBJ2-3 and V is TRBV5-1; perhaps TRBD1 as D (5 bases). The V end was cut by 1 base, the J end by 6 bases, with 12 bases between. This CDR3 contains 14 residues. The germline CDR1 and CDR2 sequences are SGHRS and YFSETQ. In DNA, the CDR3 is TGCGCCAGCAGCTTGTACCAGGGTGGCGATACGCAGTATTTT. Its protein is CASSLYQGGDTQYF.

The chain couples TRBV3-1 (or the pseudogene TRBV3-2) to TRBJ1-5; D is unresolved. Trimming took 2 bases from V and 1 from J, leaving 9 bases between them. The CDR3 extends over 15 amino acids. Germline lookup yields CDR1 LGHDT and CDR2 YNNKEL (reference sequence). In DNA form, the CDR3 reads TGTGCCAGCAGCCAACACCCCAGAAGCAATCAGCCCCAGCATTTT. Its protein is CASSQHPRSNQPQHF.